A single TCR beta chain is shown here with its context. The antigen is unknown. TCRdb keeps only in-frame clones here, not all; method: immunoSEQ multiplex PCR. The data show about 120,000 clones, 70% to 90% seen once. The V end lost 7 bases, the J end lost 0 bases, and 13 bases lay between the germline ends. Germline CDR1 and CDR2: LNHDA and SQIVND (reference sequence). The CDR3 sequence is 15 residues long. The source of the sample is a study of T cell responses to AZD1222 COVID-19 vaccine. Study-wide points: Repertoires were obtained solely post-peak T cell response. Breadth and depth of Spike-specific TCRs rose after two AZD1222 doses. Donor demographics were predominantly white British with a female majority; clonal diversity may be underestimated.

The sequence derives from an adult who received the AZD1222 COVID-19 vaccine. The V gene is TRBV19, the J gene TRBJ1-5; possible D gene TRBD1, 5 bases. The specimen was peripheral blood, collected 28 days after the second AZD1222 dose. CDR3 sequence (DNA): TGTGCCAGTACTTTAGGACAACATAGCAATCAGCCCCAGCATTTT. Protein product: CASTLGQHSNQPQHF. The variable domain in full, completed from reference TRBV19 and TRBJ1-5, reads DGGITQSPKYLFRKEGQNVTLSCEQNLNHDAMYWYRQDPGQGLRLIYYSQIVNDFQKGDIAEGYSVSREKKESFPLTVTSAQKNPTAFYLCASTLGQHSNQPQHFGDGTRLSIL.